The T cell receptor (beta chain) under discussion was sequenced for a study of T-cell memory formation after mild COVID-19. The CDR3 sequence is 16 residues long. Germline V gives CDR1 MGHRA, CDR2 YSYEKL. V gave up 4 bases and J gave up 5 bases; unmatched junction bases: 9. Amplification by 5'RACE using constant-segment primers produced TCR alpha and TCR beta cDNA libraries that carried sample barcodes and UMIs. One entry per CDR3 protein results from TCRdb running MiXCR on the 5' RACE reads. The sample holds 380,000 or so distinct CDR3 sequences, 14% seen once. The sequence came from a man between 18 and 29 years old who had mild COVID-19 (a few samples of this study predate the infection). Cell type and time point are not known. The chain employs TRBV4-1 and TRBJ2-5; TRBD2 aligns across 11 bases. Sequenced input: PBMCs or a T cell subset sorted from them (not recorded which). CDR3 nucleotide sequence: TGCGCCAGCAGCCCCCTGGGTAGCGGGGGGGCGGAGACCCAGTACTTC. The encoded protein is CASSPLGSGGAETQYF.